This T cell receptor beta chain was retrieved from a study of blood T cell repertoires in COVID-19. Study information: Samples of COVID-19 (acute and convalescent) were obtained from the United States, Italy and Spain. PBMCs, B-cell-depleted T cells, or T cells provided the cDNA or gDNA that made up the material.

CDR3 size: 13 residues. Looked up from germline, CDR1 is MGHDK and CDR2 is SYGVNS. Between the trimmed V and J ends, which lost 4 bases and 1 base, there was a span of 7 bases. There are a few counts of this clone. Authors' processing steps: Estimates of nucleated cell counts were drawn from the amplification of reference gene primers. TCRdb keeps only in-frame clones here, not all; method: immunoSEQ multiplex PCR. The DNA was the basis for D and trimming; V, J and clone size are from that table. Found here are tens of thousands of clones, approximately 87% of them singletons; the top ten hold 15% to 20%.

The V gene is TRBV25-1, the J gene TRBJ1-1; TRBD1 might be the D (5 bases). The sequence was collected from a woman aged 80 or older with acute or convalescent COVID-19. Sequenced sample: peripheral blood. As DNA, the CDR3 is TGTGCCAGCAGTGTCACAGGGAACACTGAAGCTTTCTTT. Its protein is CASSVTGNTEAFF.